A single sample is the source of the 8 T cell receptor beta chains below, sequenced in a study of cytomegalovirus exposure and HLA in healthy donors. The PCR contained 60 Vbeta and 13 Jbeta primers. Here immunoSEQ multiplex PCR was the method, and the copy in TCRdb shows in-frame clones only, minus some. The data contain roughly 200,000 clones, 70% of them singletons. Sequencing was performed on PBMCs. These receptors were obtained from a man between 35 and 55 years old in good health and CMV-seropositive.

As DNA, the CDR3 is TGTGCCAGCAGCCCCCGGCGGACAGGGTCTGAAGCTTTCTTT. This codes for CASSPRRTGSEAFF. The rearrangement links TRBV7-2 to TRBJ1-1; TRBD1 matches 8 bases. Germline CDR1 and CDR2: SGHTA and FQGNSA. CDR3 length: 14 amino acids. Trimming at V came to 5 bases and at J to 6 bases, leaving 8 bases not matched to a gene. Using reference TRBV7-2 and TRBJ1-1 for the parts outside the CDR3, the full variable domain is GAGVSQSPSNKVTEKGKDVELRCDPISGHTALYWYRQSLGQGLEFLIYFQGNSAPDKSGLPSDRFSAERTGGSVSTLTIQRTQQEDSAVYLCASSPRRTGSEAFFGQGTRLTVV.

This chain connects TRBV19 to TRBJ2-6; TRBD1 agrees at 10 bases. Trimming took 2 bases from V and 0 from J; bases not matched to a gene: 1. This CDR3 is 17 amino acids long. Germline assignment: CDR1 LNHDA and CDR2 SQIVND (reference sequence). The CDR3 coding sequence is TGTGCCAGTAGTATAAGGACAGGGGGCTCTGGGGCCAACGTCCTGACTTTC. Amino acids: CASSIRTGGSGANVLTF.

This clone was counted between two and nine times. This rearrangement joins TRBV19 to TRBJ2-2; weak D call: TRBD1 (6 bases). The germline gives CDR1 LNHDA, CDR2 SQIVND (reference sequence). The CDR3 consists of 16 residues. Trimming took off 7 bases at V and 5 bases at J, with 20 bases between the two ends. This chain's CDR3 is CASTQRIRGGTGELFF. DNA for the CDR3: TGTGCCAGTACCCAAAGGATCAGGGGTGGGACCGGGGAGCTGTTTTTT.

The V call is TRBV27, the J call TRBJ2-5, with 7 bases matching TRBD2. Matching the DNA end better, TRBJ2-7 makes the J call doubtful. The CDR3 runs 13 residues. The germline V gene has CDR1 MNHEY and CDR2 SMNVEV (reference sequence). The DNA of the CDR3 is TGTGCCAGCACTTCGGGACTAACCTACGAGCAGTACTTC. This sequence encodes CASTSGLTYEQYF.

V usage is TRBV5-5 and J usage is TRBJ1-1; D gene unclear. V lost 2 bases and J lost 0, with 8 bases in between. Per germline, CDR1 SGHKS and CDR2 YYEKEE (reference sequence). The CDR3 loop spans 14 amino acids. The CDR3 protein is CASSLDYVNTEAFF. The DNA of the CDR3 is TGTGCCAGCAGCTTAGACTATGTGAACACTGAAGCTTTCTTT.

V is TRBV7-9 and J is TRBJ2-6; D unresolved. The CDR3 consists of 14 residues. Trimming shortened V by 11 bases and J by 0 bases, and 11 bases separated the two germline ends. The germline V gene encodes CDR1 SEHNR and CDR2 FQNEAQ (reference sequence). CDR3: CAALWSSGANVLTF. CDR3 sequence (DNA): TGTGCCGCCCTCTGGAGCTCTGGGGCCAACGTCCTGACTTTC.

The genes are TRBV5-6 and TRBJ2-7, with D possibly matching TRBD1 (5 bases). The germline CDR1 and CDR2 sequences are SGHDT and YYEEEE. The V gene lost 1 base and the J gene lost 6 bases, with 8 bases spanning the gap. The CDR3 length is 12 residues. CDR3 protein: CASSLLGAEQYF. The CDR3 region has the DNA TGTGCCAGCAGCTTGTTAGGGGCCGAGCAGTACTTC. Looking up the rest from reference TRBV5-6 and TRBJ2-7 gives the full variable domain: DAGVTQSPTHLIKTRGQQVTLRCSPKSGHDTVSWYQQALGQGPQFIFQYYEEEERQRGNFPDRFSGHQFPNYSSELNVNALLLGDSALYLCASSLLGAEQYFGPGTRLTVT.

The chain employs TRBV28 and TRBJ2-1, with D maybe TRBD2 (6 bases). Deletions cut 5 bases from V and 0 bases from J, with 14 bases between. Looked up from germline, CDR1 is MDHEN and CDR2 is SYDVKM. The CDR3 runs to 16 residues. The CDR3 DNA sequence: TGTGCCAGCAGTCCAGACGCGGGGAGCTCCTACAATGAGCAGTTCTTC. Encoded protein: CASSPDAGSSYNEQFF. Combining the CDR3 with reference TRBV28 and TRBJ2-1 gives the whole variable domain DVKVTQSSRYLVKRTGEKVFLECVQDMDHENMFWYRQDPGLGLRLIYFSYDVKMKEKGDIPEGYSVSREKKERFSLILESASTNQTSMYLCASSPDAGSSYNEQFFGPGTRLTVL.